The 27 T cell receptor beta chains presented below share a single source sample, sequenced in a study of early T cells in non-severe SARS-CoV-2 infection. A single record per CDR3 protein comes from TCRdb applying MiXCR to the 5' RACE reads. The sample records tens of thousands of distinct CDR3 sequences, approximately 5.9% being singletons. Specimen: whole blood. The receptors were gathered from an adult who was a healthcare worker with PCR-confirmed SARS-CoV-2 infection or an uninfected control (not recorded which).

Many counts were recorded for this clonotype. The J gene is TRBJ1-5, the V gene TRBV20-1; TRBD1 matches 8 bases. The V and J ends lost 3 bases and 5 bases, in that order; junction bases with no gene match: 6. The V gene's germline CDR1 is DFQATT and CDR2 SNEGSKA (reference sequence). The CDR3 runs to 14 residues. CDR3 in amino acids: CSASPGQEHQPQHF. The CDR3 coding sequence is TGCAGTGCTAGTCCGGGACAGGAGCATCAGCCCCAGCATTTT.

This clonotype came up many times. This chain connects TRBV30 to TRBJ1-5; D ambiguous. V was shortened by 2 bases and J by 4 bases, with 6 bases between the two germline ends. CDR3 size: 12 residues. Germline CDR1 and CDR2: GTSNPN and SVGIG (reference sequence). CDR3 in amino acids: CAWSSPNQPQHF. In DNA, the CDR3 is TGTGCCTGGAGTTCCCCTAATCAGCCCCAGCATTTT.

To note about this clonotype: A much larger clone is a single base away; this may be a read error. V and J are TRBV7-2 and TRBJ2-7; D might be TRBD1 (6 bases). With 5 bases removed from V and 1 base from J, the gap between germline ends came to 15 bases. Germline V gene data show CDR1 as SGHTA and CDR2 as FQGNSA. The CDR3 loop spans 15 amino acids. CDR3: CASSKVRDISYEQYF. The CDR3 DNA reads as TGTGCCAGCAGCAAGGTCAGGGACATTTCCTACGAGCAGTACTTC.

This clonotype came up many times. The CDR3, as DNA: TGCGCCAGCAGTGAGTGGGATAGCGAGTATACGCAGTATTTT. This sequence encodes CASSEWDSEYTQYF. The gene calls are TRBV10-2 and TRBJ2-3; D might be TRBD2 (5 bases). Germline V lookup: CDR1 WSHSY, CDR2 SAAADI. V lost 1 base, J lost 7 bases, and 12 bases lay in between. The CDR3 covers 14 residues.

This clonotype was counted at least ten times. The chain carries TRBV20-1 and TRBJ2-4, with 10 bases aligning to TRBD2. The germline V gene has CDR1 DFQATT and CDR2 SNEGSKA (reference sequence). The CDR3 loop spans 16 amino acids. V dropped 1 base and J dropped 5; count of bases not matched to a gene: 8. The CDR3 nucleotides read TGCAGTGCTAGAGGGGCTAGCGGGAGAGGCGAAAACATTCAGTACTTC. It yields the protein CSARGASGRGENIQYF.

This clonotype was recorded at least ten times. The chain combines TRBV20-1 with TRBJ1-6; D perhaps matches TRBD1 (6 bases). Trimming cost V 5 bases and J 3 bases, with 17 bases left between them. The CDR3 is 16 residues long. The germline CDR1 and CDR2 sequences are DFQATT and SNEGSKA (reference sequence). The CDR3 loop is CSARDRKEFYNSPLHF. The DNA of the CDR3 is TGCAGTGCTCGCGACAGGAAGGAGTTCTATAATTCACCCCTCCACTTT.

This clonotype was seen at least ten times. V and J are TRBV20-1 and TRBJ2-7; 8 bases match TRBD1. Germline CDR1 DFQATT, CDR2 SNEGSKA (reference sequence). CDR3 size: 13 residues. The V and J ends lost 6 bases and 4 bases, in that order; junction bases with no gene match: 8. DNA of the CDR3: TGCAGTGCCATAGGGGGGACAGGATACGAGCAGTACTTC. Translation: CSAIGGTGYEQYF.

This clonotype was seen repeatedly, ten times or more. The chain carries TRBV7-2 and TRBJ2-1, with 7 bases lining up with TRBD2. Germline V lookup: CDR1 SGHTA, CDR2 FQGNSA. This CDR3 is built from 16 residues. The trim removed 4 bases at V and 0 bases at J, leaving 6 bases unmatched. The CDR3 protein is CASSSLRTSSYNEQFF. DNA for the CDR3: TGTGCCAGCAGCTCCTTGCGGACTAGCTCCTACAATGAGCAGTTCTTC.

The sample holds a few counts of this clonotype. This CDR3 reads CASSLGTTGEQYF. The CDR3 nucleotides are TGTGCCAGCAGCCTCGGGACAACGGGCGAGCAGTACTTC. The V call is TRBV7-6, the J call TRBJ2-7, with a tentative D call TRBD1 (6 bases). This CDR3 has 13 residues. Germline values: CDR1 SGHVS, CDR2 FNYEAQ. Deletions cut 5 bases from V and 6 bases from J, with 14 bases between. Drawing the rest from reference TRBV7-6 and TRBJ2-7, the complete variable domain is GAGVSQSPRYKVTKRGQDVALRCDPISGHVSLYWYRQALGQGPEFLTYFNYEAQQDKSGLPNDRFSAERPEGSISTLTIQRTEQRDSAMYRCASSLGTTGEQYFGPGTRLTVT.

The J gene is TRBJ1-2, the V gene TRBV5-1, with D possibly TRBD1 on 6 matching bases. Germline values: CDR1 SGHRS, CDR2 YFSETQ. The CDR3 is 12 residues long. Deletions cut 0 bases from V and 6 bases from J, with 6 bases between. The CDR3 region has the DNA TGCGCCAGCAGCTTGGCAGGGGATGGCTACACCTTC. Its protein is CASSLAGDGYTF.

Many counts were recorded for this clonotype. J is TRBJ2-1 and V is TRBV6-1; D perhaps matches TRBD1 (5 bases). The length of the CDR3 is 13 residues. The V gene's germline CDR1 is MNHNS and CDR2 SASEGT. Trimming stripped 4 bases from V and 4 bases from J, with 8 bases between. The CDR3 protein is CASSGQKYNEQFF. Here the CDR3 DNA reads TGTGCCAGCAGTGGACAGAAATACAATGAGCAGTTCTTC.

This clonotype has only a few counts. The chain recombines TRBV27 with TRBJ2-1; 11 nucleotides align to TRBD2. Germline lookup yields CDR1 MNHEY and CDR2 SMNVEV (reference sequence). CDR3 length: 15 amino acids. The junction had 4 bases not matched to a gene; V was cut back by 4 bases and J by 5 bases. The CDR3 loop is CASSYGTSGNNEQFF. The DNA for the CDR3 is TGTGCCAGCAGTTACGGGACTAGCGGAAACAATGAGCAGTTCTTC.

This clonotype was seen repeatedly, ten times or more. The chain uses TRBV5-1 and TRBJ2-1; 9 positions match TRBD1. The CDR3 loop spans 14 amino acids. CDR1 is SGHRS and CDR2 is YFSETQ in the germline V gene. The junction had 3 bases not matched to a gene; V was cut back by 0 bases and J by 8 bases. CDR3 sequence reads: CASSLGDRVHEQFF. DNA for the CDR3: TGCGCCAGCAGCTTGGGGGACAGGGTCCATGAGCAGTTCTTC.

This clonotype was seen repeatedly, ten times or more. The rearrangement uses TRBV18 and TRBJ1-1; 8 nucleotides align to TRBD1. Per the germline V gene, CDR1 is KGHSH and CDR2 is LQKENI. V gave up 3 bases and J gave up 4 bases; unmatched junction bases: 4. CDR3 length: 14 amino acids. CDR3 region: CASSPDRGGTEAFF. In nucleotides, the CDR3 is TGTGCCAGCTCACCCGACAGGGGTGGCACTGAAGCTTTCTTT.

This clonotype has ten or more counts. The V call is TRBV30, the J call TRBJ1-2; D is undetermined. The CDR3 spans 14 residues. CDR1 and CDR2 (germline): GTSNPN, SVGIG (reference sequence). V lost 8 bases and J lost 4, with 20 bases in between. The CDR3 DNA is TGTGCCGCCCCCGGGGAGATAGGAGGCTATGGCTACACCTTC. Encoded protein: CAAPGEIGGYGYTF.

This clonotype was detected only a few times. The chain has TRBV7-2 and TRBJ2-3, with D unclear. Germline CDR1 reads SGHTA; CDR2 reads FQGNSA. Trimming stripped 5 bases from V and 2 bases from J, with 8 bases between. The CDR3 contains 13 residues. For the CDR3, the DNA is TGTGCCAGCAGCACCATGGCCACAGATACGCAGTATTTT. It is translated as CASSTMATDTQYF.

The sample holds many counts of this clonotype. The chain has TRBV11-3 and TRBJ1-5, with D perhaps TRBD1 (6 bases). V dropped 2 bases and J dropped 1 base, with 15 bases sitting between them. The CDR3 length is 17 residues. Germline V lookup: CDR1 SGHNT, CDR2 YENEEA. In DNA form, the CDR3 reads TGTGCCAGCAGCTTATTTCGGGGGGGCGAGAGCAATCAGCCCCAGCATTTT. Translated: CASSLFRGGESNQPQHF.

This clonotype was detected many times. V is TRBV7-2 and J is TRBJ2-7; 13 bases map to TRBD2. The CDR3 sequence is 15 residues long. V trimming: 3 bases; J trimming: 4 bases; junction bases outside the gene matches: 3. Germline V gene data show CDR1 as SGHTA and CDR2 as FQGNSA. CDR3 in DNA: TGTGCCAGCAGCTTTTCGGGACTAGCGGGGTACGAGCAGTACTTC. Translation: CASSFSGLAGYEQYF.

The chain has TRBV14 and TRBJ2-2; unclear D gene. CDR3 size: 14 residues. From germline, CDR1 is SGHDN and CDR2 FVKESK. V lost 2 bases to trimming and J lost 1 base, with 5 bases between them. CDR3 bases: TGTGCCAGCAGCCAATTAATGAACACCGGGGAGCTGTTTTTT. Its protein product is CASSQLMNTGELFF.

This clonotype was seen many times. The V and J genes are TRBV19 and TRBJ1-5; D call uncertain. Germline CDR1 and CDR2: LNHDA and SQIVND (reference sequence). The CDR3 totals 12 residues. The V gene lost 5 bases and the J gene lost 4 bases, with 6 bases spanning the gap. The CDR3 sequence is CASSLLNQPQHF. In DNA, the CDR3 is TGTGCCAGTAGTCTTTTGAATCAGCCCCAGCATTTT.

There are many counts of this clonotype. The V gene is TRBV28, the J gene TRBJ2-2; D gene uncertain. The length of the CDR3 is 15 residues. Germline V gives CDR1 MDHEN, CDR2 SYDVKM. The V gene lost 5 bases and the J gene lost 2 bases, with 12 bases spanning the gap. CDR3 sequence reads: CASSRRRANTGELFF. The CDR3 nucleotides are TGTGCCAGCAGTCGGAGAAGAGCAAACACCGGGGAGCTGTTTTTT.

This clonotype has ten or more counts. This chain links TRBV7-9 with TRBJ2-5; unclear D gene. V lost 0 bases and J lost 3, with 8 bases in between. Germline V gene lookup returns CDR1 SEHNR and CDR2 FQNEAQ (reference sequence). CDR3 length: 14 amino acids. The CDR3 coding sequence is TGTGCCAGCAGCTTAGCGGTCTGGGAAGAGACCCAGTACTTC. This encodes CASSLAVWEETQYF. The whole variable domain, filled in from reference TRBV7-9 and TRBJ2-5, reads DTGVSQNPRHKITKRGQNVTFRCDPISEHNRLYWYRQTLGQGPEFLTYFQNEAQLEKSRLLSDRFSAERPKGSFSTLEIQRTEQGDSAMYLCASSLAVWEETQYFGPGTRLLVL.

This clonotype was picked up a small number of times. CDR3 sequence: CASSQEADYNEQFF. For the CDR3, the DNA is TGCGCCAGCAGCCAAGAGGCAGATTACAATGAGCAGTTCTTC. The chain employs TRBV4-1 and TRBJ2-1; no firm D call. The CDR3 extends over 14 amino acids. Trimming removed 0 bases from V and 4 bases from J, with 7 bases in between. CDR1 and CDR2 from the germline V gene are MGHRA and YSYEKL.

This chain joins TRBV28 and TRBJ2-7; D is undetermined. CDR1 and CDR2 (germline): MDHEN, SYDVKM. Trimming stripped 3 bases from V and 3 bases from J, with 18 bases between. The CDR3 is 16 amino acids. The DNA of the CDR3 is TGTGCCAGCAGTTTCGATGGTAGCTCTTTGGTCTACGAGCAGTACTTC. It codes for CASSFDGSSLVYEQYF. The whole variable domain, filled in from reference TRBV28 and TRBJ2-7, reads DVKVTQSSRYLVKRTGEKVFLECVQDMDHENMFWYRQDPGLGLRLIYFSYDVKMKEKGDIPEGYSVSREKKERFSLILESASTNQTSMYLCASSFDGSSLVYEQYFGPGTRLTVT.

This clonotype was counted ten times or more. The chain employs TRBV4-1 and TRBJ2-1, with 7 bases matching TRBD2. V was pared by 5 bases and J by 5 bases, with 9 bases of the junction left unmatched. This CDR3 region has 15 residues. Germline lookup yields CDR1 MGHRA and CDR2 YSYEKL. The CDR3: CASSRALAAHNEQFF. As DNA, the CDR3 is TGCGCCAGCAGCAGGGCTCTAGCGGCACACAATGAGCAGTTCTTC.

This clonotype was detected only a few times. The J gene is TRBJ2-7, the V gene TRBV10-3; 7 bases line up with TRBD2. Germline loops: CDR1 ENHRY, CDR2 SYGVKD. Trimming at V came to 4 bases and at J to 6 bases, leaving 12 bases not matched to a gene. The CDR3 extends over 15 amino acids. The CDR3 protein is CAISGLPRGGGEQYF. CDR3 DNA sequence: TGTGCCATCAGTGGTCTACCACGTGGGGGGGGCGAGCAGTACTTC.

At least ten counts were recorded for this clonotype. The CDR3 loop reads CATSFSRGASYNEQFF. DNA for the CDR3: TGTGCCACAAGTTTTAGCAGGGGCGCCTCCTACAATGAGCAGTTCTTC. The chain employs TRBV28 and TRBJ2-1, with D possibly TRBD1 on 6 matching bases. This CDR3 region has 16 residues. V lost 10 bases and J lost 0, with 19 bases in between. Germline CDR1 reads MDHEN; CDR2 reads SYDVKM. Combining the CDR3 with reference TRBV28 and TRBJ2-1 gives the whole variable domain DVKVTQSSRYLVKRTGEKVFLECVQDMDHENMFWYRQDPGLGLRLIYFSYDVKMKEKGDIPEGYSVSREKKERFSLILESASTNQTSMYLCATSFSRGASYNEQFFGPGTRLTVL.